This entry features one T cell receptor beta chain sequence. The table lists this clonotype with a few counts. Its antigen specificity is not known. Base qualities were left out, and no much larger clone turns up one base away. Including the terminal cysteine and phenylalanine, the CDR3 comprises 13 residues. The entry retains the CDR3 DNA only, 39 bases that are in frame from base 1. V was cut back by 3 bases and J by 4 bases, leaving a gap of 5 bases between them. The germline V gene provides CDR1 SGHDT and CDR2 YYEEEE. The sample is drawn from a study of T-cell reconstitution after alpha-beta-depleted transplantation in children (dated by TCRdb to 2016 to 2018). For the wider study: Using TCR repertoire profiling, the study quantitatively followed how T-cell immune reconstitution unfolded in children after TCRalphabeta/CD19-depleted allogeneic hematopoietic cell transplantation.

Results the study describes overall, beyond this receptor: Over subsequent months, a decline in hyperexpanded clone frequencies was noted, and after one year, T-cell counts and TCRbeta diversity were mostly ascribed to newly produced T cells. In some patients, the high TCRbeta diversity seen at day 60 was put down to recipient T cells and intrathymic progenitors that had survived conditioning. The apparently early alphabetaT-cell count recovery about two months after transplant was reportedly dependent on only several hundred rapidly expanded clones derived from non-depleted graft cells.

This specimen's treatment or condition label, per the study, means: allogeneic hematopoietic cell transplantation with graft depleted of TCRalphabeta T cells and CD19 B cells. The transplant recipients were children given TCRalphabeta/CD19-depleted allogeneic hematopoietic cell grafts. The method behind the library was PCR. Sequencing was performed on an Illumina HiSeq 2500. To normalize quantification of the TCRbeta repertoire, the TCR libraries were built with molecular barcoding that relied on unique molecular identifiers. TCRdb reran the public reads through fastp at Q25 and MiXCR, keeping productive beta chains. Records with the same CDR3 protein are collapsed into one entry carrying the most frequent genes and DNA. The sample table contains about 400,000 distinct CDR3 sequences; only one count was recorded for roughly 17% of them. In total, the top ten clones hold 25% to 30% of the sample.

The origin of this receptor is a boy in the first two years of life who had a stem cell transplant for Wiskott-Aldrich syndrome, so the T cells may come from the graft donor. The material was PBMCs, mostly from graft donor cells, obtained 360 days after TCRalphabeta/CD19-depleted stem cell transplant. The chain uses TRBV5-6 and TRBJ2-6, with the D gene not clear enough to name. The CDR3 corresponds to CASSWSGANVLTF. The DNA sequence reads TGTGCCAGCAGCTGGTCCGGGGCCAACGTCCTGACTTTC. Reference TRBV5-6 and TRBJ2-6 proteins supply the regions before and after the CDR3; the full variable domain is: DAGVTQSPTHLIKTRGQQVTLRCSPKSGHDTVSWYQQALGQGPQFIFQYYEEEERQRGNFPDRFSGHQFPNYSSELNVNALLLGDSALYLCASSWSGANVLTFGAGSRLTVL.